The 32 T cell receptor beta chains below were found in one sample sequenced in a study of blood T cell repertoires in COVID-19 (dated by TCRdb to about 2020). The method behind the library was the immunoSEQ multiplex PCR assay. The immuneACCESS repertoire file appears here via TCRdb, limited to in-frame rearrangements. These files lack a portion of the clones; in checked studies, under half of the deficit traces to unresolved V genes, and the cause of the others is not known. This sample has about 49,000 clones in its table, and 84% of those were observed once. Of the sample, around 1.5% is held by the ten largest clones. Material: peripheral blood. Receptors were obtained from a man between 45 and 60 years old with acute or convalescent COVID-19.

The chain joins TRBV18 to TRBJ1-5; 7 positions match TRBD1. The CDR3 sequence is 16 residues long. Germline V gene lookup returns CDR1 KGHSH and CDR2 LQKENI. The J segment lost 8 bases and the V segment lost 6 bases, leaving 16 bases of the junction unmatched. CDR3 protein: CASSGDRREITEPQHF. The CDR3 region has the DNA TGTGCCAGCTCCGGGGACAGACGAGAGATTACGGAGCCCCAGCATTTT.

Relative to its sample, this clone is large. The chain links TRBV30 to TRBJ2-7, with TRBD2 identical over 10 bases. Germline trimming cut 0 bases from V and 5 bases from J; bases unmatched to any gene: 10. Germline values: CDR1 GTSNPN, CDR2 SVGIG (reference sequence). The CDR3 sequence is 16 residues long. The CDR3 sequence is CAWSVASGSGRNEQYF. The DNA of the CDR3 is TGTGCCTGGAGTGTAGCTAGCGGGAGCGGGAGGAACGAGCAGTACTTC.

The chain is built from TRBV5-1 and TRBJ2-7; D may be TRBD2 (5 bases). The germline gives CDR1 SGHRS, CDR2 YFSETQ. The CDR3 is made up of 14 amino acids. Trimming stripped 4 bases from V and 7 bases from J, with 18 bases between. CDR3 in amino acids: CASSLDGIDEEQYF. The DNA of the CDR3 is TGCGCCAGCAGCCTCGACGGGATTGACGAGGAGCAGTACTTC. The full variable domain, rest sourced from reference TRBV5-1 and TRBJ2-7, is KAGVTQTPRYLIKTRGQQVTLSCSPISGHRSVSWYQQTPGQGLQFLFEYFSETQRNKGNFPGRFSGRQFSNSRSEMNVSTLELGDSALYLCASSLDGIDEEQYFGPGTRLTVT.

The CDR3 region is CASRLAGGPNEQFF. The CDR3 DNA sequence: TGTGCCAGCCGACTAGCGGGAGGGCCAAATGAGCAGTTCTTC. The chain is built from TRBV19 and TRBJ2-1, with 14 bases identical to TRBD2. Germline lookup yields CDR1 LNHDA and CDR2 SQIVND (reference sequence). With V trimmed by 9 bases and J by 7 bases, 5 bases remained unmatched. This CDR3 comprises 14 residues.

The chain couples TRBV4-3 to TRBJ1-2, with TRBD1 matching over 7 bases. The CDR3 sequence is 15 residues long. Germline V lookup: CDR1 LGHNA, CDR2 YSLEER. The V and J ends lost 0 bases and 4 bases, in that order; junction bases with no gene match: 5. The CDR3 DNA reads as TGCGCCAGCAGCCAAGATATGGCAGGGGGCTATGGCTACACCTTC. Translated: CASSQDMAGGYGYTF.

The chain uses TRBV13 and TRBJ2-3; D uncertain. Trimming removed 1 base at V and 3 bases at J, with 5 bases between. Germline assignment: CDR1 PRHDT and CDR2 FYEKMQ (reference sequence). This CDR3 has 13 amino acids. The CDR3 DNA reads TGTGCCAGCAGCTTAGTAGTTACAGATACGCAGTATTTT. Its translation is CASSLVVTDTQYF.

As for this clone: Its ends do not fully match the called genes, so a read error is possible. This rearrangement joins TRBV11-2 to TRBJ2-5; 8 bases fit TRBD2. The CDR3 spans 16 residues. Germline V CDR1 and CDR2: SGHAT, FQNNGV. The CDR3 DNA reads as TGTGCCAGCAGTTTAGCTCGAGCGGGGGTCCAAGAGACCCAGTACTTC. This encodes CASSLARAGVQETQYF.

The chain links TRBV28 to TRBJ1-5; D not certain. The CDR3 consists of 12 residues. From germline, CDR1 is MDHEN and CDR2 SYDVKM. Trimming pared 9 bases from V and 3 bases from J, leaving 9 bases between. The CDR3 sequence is CASRRANQPQHF. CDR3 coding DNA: TGTGCCAGTAGGAGGGCCAATCAGCCCCAGCATTTT.

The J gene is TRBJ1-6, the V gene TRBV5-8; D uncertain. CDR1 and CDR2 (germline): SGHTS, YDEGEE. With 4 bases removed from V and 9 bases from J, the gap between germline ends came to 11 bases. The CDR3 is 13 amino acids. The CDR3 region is CASSPWGGSPLHF. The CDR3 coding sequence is TGTGCCAGCAGCCCCTGGGGAGGTTCACCCCTCCACTTT.

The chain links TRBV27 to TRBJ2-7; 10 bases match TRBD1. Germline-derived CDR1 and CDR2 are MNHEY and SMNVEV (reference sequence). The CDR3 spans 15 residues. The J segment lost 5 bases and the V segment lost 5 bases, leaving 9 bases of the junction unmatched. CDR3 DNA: TGTGCCAGCAGTCCCGTGACAGGGGGCATCCACGAGCAGTACTTC. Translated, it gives CASSPVTGGIHEQYF.

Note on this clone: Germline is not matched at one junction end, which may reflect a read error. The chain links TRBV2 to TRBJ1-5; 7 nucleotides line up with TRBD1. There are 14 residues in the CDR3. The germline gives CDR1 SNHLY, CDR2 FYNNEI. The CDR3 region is CVSNLDREAQPQHF. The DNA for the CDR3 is TGTGTCAGCAACCTTGACAGGGAGGCTCAGCCCCAGCATTTT.

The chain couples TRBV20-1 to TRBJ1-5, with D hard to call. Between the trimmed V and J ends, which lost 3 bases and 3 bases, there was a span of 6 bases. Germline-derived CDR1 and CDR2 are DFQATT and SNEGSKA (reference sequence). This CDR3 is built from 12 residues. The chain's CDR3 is CSASAVNQPQHF. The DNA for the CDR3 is TGCAGTGCTAGTGCCGTCAATCAGCCCCAGCATTTT.

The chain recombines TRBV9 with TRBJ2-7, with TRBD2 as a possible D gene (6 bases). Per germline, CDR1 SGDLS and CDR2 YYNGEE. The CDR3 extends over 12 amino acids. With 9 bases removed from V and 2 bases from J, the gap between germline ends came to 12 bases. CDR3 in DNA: TGTGCCAACGCCACTAGCACCTACGAGCAGTACTTC. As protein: CANATSTYEQYF.

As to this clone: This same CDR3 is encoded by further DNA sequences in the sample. The CDR3 region is CASSIDRGKTDTQYF. The CDR3 DNA sequence: TGTGCCAGCAGCATCGACAGGGGGAAGACAGATACGCAGTATTTT. The chain joins TRBV7-2 to TRBJ2-3, with 9 bases identical to TRBD1. This CDR3 is built from 15 residues. With 5 bases clipped from V and 3 bases from J, the junction kept 6 bases outside the gene matches. CDR1 SGHTA and CDR2 FQGNSA come from the germline V gene.

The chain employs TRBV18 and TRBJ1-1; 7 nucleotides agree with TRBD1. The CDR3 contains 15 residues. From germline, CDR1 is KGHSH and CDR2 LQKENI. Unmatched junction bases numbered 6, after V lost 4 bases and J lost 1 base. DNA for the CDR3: TGTGCCAGCTCACGGGGACAGCCGACGAACACTGAAGCTTTCTTT. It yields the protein CASSRGQPTNTEAFF.

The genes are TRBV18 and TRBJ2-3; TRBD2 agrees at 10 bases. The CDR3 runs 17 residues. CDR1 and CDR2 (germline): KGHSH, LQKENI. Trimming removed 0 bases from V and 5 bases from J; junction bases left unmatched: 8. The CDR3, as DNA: TGTGCCAGCTCACCACCGAACAGCGGGAGGGCCCGAGATACGCAGTATTTT. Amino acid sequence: CASSPPNSGRARDTQYF.

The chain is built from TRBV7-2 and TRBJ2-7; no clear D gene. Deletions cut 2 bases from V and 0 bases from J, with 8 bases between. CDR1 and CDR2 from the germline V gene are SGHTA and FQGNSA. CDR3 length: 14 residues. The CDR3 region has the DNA TGTGCCAGCAGCTTACCGGTGAGCTCCTACGAGCAGTACTTC. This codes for CASSLPVSSYEQYF.

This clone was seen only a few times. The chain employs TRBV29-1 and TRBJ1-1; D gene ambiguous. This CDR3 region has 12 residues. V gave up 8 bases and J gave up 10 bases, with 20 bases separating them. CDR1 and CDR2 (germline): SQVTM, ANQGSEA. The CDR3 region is CSPTFLDDAAFF. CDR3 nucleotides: TGCAGCCCCACTTTTCTAGACGATGCAGCTTTCTTT.

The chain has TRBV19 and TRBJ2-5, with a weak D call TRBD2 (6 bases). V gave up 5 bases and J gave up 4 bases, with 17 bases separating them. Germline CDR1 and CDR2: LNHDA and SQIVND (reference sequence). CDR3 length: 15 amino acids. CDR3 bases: TGTGCCAGTAGTGGCGGGACTCAACTCGGAGAGACCCAGTACTTC. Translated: CASSGGTQLGETQYF. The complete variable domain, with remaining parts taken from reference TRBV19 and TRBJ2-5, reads DGGITQSPKYLFRKEGQNVTLSCEQNLNHDAMYWYRQDPGQGLRLIYYSQIVNDFQKGDIAEGYSVSREKKESFPLTVTSAQKNPTAFYLCASSGGTQLGETQYFGPGTRLLVL.

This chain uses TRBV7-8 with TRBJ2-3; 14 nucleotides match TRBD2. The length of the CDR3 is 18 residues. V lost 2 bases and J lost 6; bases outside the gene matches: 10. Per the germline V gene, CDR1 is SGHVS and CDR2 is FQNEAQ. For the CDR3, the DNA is TGTGCCAGCAGCTTAAGAGGCGGGACTAGCGGGAGTGGGGATACGCAGTATTTT. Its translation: CASSLRGGTSGSGDTQYF.

This CDR3 is CASSSLTANTGELFF. The CDR3 region has the DNA TGTGCCAGCAGCAGCCTGACAGCGAACACCGGGGAGCTGTTTTTT. The rearrangement uses TRBV5-4 and TRBJ2-2, with D perhaps matching TRBD1 (5 bases). CDR1 and CDR2 from the germline V gene are SGHNT and YYREEE (reference sequence). This CDR3 has 15 residues. Trimming removed 4 bases from V and 0 bases from J, with 10 bases in between.

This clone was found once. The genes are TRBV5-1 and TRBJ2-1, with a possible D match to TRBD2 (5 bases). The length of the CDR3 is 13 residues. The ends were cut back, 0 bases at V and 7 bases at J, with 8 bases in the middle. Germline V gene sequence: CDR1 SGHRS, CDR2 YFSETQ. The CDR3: CASSLEGGNEQFF. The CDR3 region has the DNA TGCGCCAGCAGCTTGGAGGGCGGGAATGAGCAGTTCTTC. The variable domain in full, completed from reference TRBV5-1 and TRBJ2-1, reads KAGVTQTPRYLIKTRGQQVTLSCSPISGHRSVSWYQQTPGQGLQFLFEYFSETQRNKGNFPGRFSGRQFSNSRSEMNVSTLELGDSALYLCASSLEGGNEQFFGPGTRLTVL.

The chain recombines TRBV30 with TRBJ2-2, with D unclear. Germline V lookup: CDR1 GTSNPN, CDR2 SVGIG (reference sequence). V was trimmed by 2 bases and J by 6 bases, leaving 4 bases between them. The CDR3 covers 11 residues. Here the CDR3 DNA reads TGTGCCTGGAGTTATTCCGGGGAGCTGTTTTTT. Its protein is CAWSYSGELFF.

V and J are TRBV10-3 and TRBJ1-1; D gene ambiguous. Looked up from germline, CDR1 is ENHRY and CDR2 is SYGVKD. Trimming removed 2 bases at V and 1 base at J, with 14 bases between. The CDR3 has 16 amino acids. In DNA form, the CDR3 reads TGTGCCATCAGTGAGAATCGAGGCTCTAGGAACACTGAAGCTTTCTTT. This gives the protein CAISENRGSRNTEAFF.

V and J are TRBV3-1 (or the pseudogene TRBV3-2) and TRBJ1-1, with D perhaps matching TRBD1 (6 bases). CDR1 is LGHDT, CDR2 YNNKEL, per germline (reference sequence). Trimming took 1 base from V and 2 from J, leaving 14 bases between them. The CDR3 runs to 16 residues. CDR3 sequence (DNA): TGTGCCAGCAGCCAAGCCGGGACACTCTTCAACACTGAAGCTTTCTTT. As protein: CASSQAGTLFNTEAFF.

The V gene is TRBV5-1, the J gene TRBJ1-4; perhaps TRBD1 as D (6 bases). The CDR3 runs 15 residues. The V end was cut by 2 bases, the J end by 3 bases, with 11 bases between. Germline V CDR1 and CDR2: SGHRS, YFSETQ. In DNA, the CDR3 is TGCGCCAGCAGCTTCACAGGGAGGGCTAATGAAAAACTGTTTTTT. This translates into CASSFTGRANEKLFF.

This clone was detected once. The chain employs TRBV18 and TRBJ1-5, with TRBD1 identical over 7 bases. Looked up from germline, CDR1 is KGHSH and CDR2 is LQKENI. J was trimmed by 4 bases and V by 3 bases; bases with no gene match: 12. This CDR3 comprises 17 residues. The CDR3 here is CASSPLGQRQWNQPQHF. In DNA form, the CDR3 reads TGTGCCAGCTCACCCCTGGGACAGCGACAATGGAATCAGCCCCAGCATTTT.

The CDR3 DNA reads TGTGCCAGCACCCCTCTGGGGCGGGGGGGCCAAAATGAGCAGTTCTTC. Encoded protein: CASTPLGRGGQNEQFF. The chain couples TRBV7-2 to TRBJ2-1; 9 bases align to TRBD2. Germline assignment: CDR1 SGHTA and CDR2 FQGNSA. The ends lost 7 bases at V and 7 bases at J; junction bases unmatched: 14. The CDR3 runs 16 residues. Using reference TRBV7-2 and TRBJ2-1 for the parts outside the CDR3, the full variable domain is GAGVSQSPSNKVTEKGKDVELRCDPISGHTALYWYRQSLGQGLEFLIYFQGNSAPDKSGLPSDRFSAERTGGSVSTLTIQRTQQEDSAVYLCASTPLGRGGQNEQFFGPGTRLTVL.

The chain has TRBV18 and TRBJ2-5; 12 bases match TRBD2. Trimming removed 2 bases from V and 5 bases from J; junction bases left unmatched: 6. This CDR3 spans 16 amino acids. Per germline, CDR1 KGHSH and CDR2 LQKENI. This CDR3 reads CASSPALAGGQETQYF. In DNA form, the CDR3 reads TGTGCCAGCTCACCAGCACTAGCGGGGGGTCAGGAGACCCAGTACTTC.

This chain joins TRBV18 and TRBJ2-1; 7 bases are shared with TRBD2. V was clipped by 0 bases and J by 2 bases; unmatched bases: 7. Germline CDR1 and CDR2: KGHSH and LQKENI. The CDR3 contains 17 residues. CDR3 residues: CASSPPILAVTYNEQFF. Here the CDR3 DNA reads TGTGCCAGCTCACCACCGATCCTAGCGGTAACCTACAATGAGCAGTTCTTC.

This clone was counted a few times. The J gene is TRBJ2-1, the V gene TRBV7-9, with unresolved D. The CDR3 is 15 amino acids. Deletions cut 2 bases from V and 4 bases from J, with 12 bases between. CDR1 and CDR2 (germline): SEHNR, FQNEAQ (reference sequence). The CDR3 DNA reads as TGTGCCAGCAGCTTACCCCTTTTTGAGTACAATGAGCAGTTCTTC. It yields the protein CASSLPLFEYNEQFF.

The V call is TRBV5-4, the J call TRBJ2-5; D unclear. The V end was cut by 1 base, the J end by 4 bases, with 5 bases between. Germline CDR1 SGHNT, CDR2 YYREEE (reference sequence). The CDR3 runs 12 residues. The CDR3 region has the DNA TGTGCCAGCAGCTTGACGCGAGAGACCCAGTACTTC. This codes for CASSLTRETQYF.